Below, 8 T cell receptor beta chains from the same sample are listed, as sequenced in a study of cytomegalovirus exposure and HLA in healthy donors. Some clones are missing from TCRdb's copy, which holds only in-frame ones; the method was immunoSEQ multiplex PCR. The table includes around 250,000 clones, 90% detected once. Sequencing used PBMCs. These receptors were collected from a woman younger than 45 in good health and CMV-seronegative.

The chain carries TRBV5-1 and TRBJ2-5; D possibly corresponds to TRBD2 (5 bases). Germline CDR1 SGHRS, CDR2 YFSETQ. The CDR3 extends over 15 amino acids. Trimming took off 0 bases at V and 3 bases at J, with 12 bases between the two ends. The CDR3 is CASSLAGSGKETQYF. CDR3 nucleotide sequence: TGCGCCAGCAGCTTGGCCGGGTCGGGGAAAGAGACCCAGTACTTC.

This sequence joins TRBV7-9 and TRBJ2-5; weak D call: TRBD1 (6 bases). Germline V gene lookup returns CDR1 SEHNR and CDR2 FQNEAQ (reference sequence). With 2 bases removed from V and 5 bases from J, the gap between germline ends came to 9 bases. The CDR3 sequence is 13 residues long. This CDR3 reads CASSLSGVETQYF. CDR3 nucleotide sequence: TGTGCCAGCAGCTTATCAGGGGTCGAGACCCAGTACTTC.

The chain joins TRBV12-5 to TRBJ2-3; TRBD1 or TRBD2 may be the D gene (5 bases each). Looked up from germline, CDR1 is LGHNT and CDR2 is FRNRAP. The germline V and J ends were trimmed by 0 bases and 4 bases, with 11 bases remaining between them. CDR3 size: 15 residues. The CDR3 DNA reads TGTGCTAGTGGTTTGGTAGGGACCATTCCAGATACGCAGTATTTT. Encoded protein: CASGLVGTIPDTQYF.

This chain uses TRBV27 with TRBJ2-7; D is uncertain. Germline V CDR1 and CDR2: MNHEY, SMNVEV (reference sequence). The CDR3 is made up of 14 amino acids. V lost 2 bases, J lost 3 bases, and 11 bases lay in between. The CDR3 reads CASSLAVTDYEQYF. The CDR3 nucleotides read TGTGCCAGCAGTTTAGCGGTTACTGACTACGAGCAGTACTTC.

The chain employs TRBV5-6 and TRBJ2-7, with 7 bases aligning to TRBD1. The CDR3 totals 14 residues. In germline, CDR1 is SGHDT, CDR2 YYEEEE. J lost 3 bases, V lost 2 bases, and 5 bases had no gene match. CDR3 sequence: CASSFPGQNYEQYF. The CDR3, as DNA: TGTGCCAGCAGCTTCCCGGGACAGAACTACGAGCAGTACTTC.

The CDR3 spells CATRQGAYEQFF. The CDR3 coding sequence is TGTGCCACTAGACAGGGGGCCTATGAGCAGTTCTTC. The chain has TRBV7-8 and TRBJ2-1; 10 nucleotides agree with TRBD1. The CDR3 runs to 12 residues. In germline, CDR1 is SGHVS, CDR2 FQNEAQ. The ends lost 10 bases at V and 8 bases at J; junction bases unmatched: 5.

A single count supports this clone. This rearrangement joins TRBV20-1 to TRBJ2-5, with a weak D call TRBD1 (6 bases). Germline CDR1 DFQATT, CDR2 SNEGSKA (reference sequence). The CDR3 is 11 amino acids. The V and J ends lost 5 bases and 4 bases respectively, with 8 bases between them. The CDR3 DNA reads as TGCAGTGCTCAGGGGTTAGAGACCCAGTACTTC. It specifies CSAQGLETQYF.

This sequence joins TRBV6-1 and TRBJ2-1; D gene unclear. CDR1 and CDR2 (germline): MNHNS, SASEGT. There are 13 residues in the CDR3. V was clipped by 0 bases and J by 7 bases, with 7 bases between them. CDR3 amino acids: CASSEALRNEQFF. The CDR3 bases are TGTGCCAGCAGTGAAGCGCTTCGAAATGAGCAGTTCTTC.